Given below is one T cell receptor (beta chain) in context. In the authors' workflow: It was from reference gene primer amplification that nucleated cell counts were estimated. TCRdb keeps only in-frame clones here, not all; method: immunoSEQ multiplex PCR. From that table come the V and J calls and clone size; the DNA was used to work out D and trimming. The data show hundreds of thousands of clones, with approximately 83% seen just once and about 1.3% held by the top ten. The CDR3 runs 17 residues. With 1 base clipped from V and 6 bases from J, the junction kept 13 bases outside the gene matches. Germline V gives CDR1 MNHEY, CDR2 SMNVEV (reference sequence). Enrolment of Seattle patients took place during active infection, and they were followed longitudinally. The sample originates from a study of blood T cell repertoires in COVID-19. Across the whole study: Whether acute or convalescent, the COVID-19 samples came from the United States, Italy and Spain. The cDNA or gDNA used as material had been derived from T cells, B-cell-depleted T cells, or PBMCs.

Sequences were obtained from peripheral blood. This chain uses TRBV27 with TRBJ2-7, with 9 positions matching TRBD2. This sequence originates from a woman aged 25 to 39 with COVID-19, enrolled during active disease. The CDR3 region has the DNA TGTGCCAGCAGTTTATATTTGCGGGAGGGCCTAATGAGCGAGCAGTACTTC. It yields the protein CASSLYLREGLMSEQYF.